This is a list of T cell receptor beta chains from one sample in a study of cytomegalovirus exposure and HLA in healthy donors. TCRdb's copy holds only in-frame clones and misses some; the assay was immunoSEQ multiplex PCR. The sample table sets out roughly 120,000 clones. The specimen sequenced was PBMCs. All receptors come from a man aged 25 to 45 in good health and CMV-seronegative. Both conserved end residues are part of each CDR3. A D gene is named only where the DNA matches it firmly. Size tells how often a clone was seen (once, few, many) or the class of an expanded clone, and some rows leave it out.

D gene	clone size	V gene	J gene	CDR3 protein	CDR3 DNA
-	-	TRBV2	TRBJ1-5	CASSEAEASYQPQHF	TGTGCCAGCAGTGAAGCGGAGGCGTCCTATCAGCCCCAGCATTTT
TRBD1	-	TRBV2	TRBJ2-3	CASSFRQGPGLDTQYF	TGTGCCAGCAGTTTCCGACAGGGTCCAGGCCTAGATACGCAGTATTTT
-	-	TRBV28	TRBJ1-1	CASSYSDTEAFF	TGTGCCAGCAGTTATTCTGACACTGAAGCTTTCTTT
TRBD2	-	TRBV5-6	TRBJ2-5	CASSLGNSGRWETQYF	TGTGCCAGCAGCTTGGGAAATAGCGGGAGGTGGGAGACCCAGTACTTC
-	-	TRBV4-1	TRBJ2-2	CASSPLGERTGELFF	TGCGCCAGCAGCCCTTTGGGCGAAAGAACCGGGGAGCTGTTTTTT
-	-	TRBV30	TRBJ2-1	CAWALASSYNEQFF	TGTGCCTGGGCACTAGCAAGCTCCTACAATGAGCAGTTCTTC
-	-	TRBV28	TRBJ2-7	CASSLAPDAYEQYF	TGTGCCAGCAGTTTAGCTCCAGATGCCTACGAGCAGTACTTC
TRBD2	-	TRBV7-9	TRBJ2-1	CASRPLLAAPSEQFF	TGTGCCAGCAGACCATTGCTAGCGGCCCCCTCGGAGCAGTTCTTC
TRBD2	-	TRBV29-1	TRBJ2-7	CSVGWTSGSGEQYF	TGCAGCGTGGGTTGGACTAGCGGGAGTGGCGAGCAGTACTTC
TRBD2	-	TRBV27	TRBJ2-1	CASSSEVAGGSYNEQFF	TGTGCCAGCAGTTCCGAAGTAGCGGGAGGATCCTACAATGAGCAGTTCTTC
-	-	TRBV7-2	TRBJ1-2	CASSLGPASEGGYTF	TGTGCCAGCAGCTTAGGGCCAGCGTCCGAGGGTGGCTACACCTTC
-	-	TRBV6-5	TRBJ2-5	CASSSDSASGTQYF	TGTGCCAGCAGCTCCGACAGTGCTTCGGGGACCCAGTACTTC
TRBD2	-	TRBV5-1	TRBJ2-1	CASSLTSGANEQFF	TGCGCCAGCAGCTTAACTAGCGGGGCCAATGAGCAGTTCTTC
-	-	TRBV5-1	TRBJ2-5	CASSSLPSDGETQYF	TGCGCCAGCAGCTCACTTCCTAGCGACGGCGAGACCCAGTACTTC
-	-	TRBV19	TRBJ1-1	CAGSMSSLNTEAFF	TGTGCCGGTAGTATGTCGAGTCTGAACACTGAAGCTTTCTTT
-	-	TRBV5-5	TRBJ2-3	CASSLGEITDTQYF	TGTGCCAGCAGCTTGGGTGAGATAACAGATACGCAGTATTTT
-	-	TRBV29-1	TRBJ2-1	CSVEPRTQSSYNEQFF	TGCAGCGTTGAACCTCGGACTCAATCATCTTACAATGAGCAGTTCTTC
-	-	TRBV20-1	TRBJ2-3	CSARDQDTQYF	TGCAGTGCTAGAGATCAAGATACGCAGTATTTT
TRBD1	medium-sized	TRBV6-1	TRBJ1-5	CASSEEGSGGEPQHF	TGTGCCAGCAGTGAAGAGGGATCAGGGGGAGAGCCCCAGCATTTT
-	-	TRBV4-3	TRBJ2-3	CASSQDSARGTDTQYF	TGCGCCAGCAGCCAAGATTCAGCGCGGGGCACAGATACGCAGTATTTT
TRBD2	-	TRBV19	TRBJ2-7	CASSMGGYEQYF	TGTGCCAGTAGTATGGGGGGGTACGAGCAGTACTTC
-	-	TRBV7-2	TRBJ2-1	CASSSSLARAQFF	TGTGCCAGCAGCTCTTCACTCGCGAGGGCGCAGTTCTTC
TRBD1	-	TRBV28	TRBJ2-7	CASSLSQGAREQYF	TGTGCCAGCAGTTTATCCCAGGGGGCGAGGGAGCAGTACTTC
-	-	TRBV27	TRBJ1-1	CASSLTGTRAEAFF	TGTGCCAGCAGTCTGACAGGCACCCGGGCTGAAGCTTTCTTT
-	-	TRBV6-4	TRBJ1-5	CASNEWGGGQPQHF	TGTGCCAGCAATGAGTGGGGGGGCGGGCAGCCCCAGCATTTT
-	-	TRBV5-4	TRBJ2-3	CASTTIGEGTDTQYF	TGTGCCAGCACCACCATAGGGGAGGGCACAGATACGCAGTATTTT
-	-	TRBV28	TRBJ1-2	CASSSADRSGIYGYTF	TGTGCCAGCAGTTCCGCCGACAGGTCTGGGATCTATGGCTACACCTTC
TRBD1	-	TRBV7-8	TRBJ2-5	CASSFAGTGETQYF	TGTGCCAGCAGCTTCGCCGGGACAGGGGAGACCCAGTACTTC
-	-	TRBV4-1	TRBJ1-6	CASSLSSNSPLHF	TGCGCCAGCAGCCTATCGAGTAATTCACCCCTCCACTTT
TRBD1	-	TRBV28	TRBJ1-5	CASSWDRGAYSNQPQHF	TGTGCCAGCAGTTGGGACAGGGGCGCGTATAGCAATCAGCCCCAGCATTTT
TRBD2	-	TRBV28	TRBJ2-1	CASNYLAGASYNEQFF	TGTGCCAGCAACTACCTGGCGGGAGCTTCCTACAATGAGCAGTTCTTC
TRBD2	-	TRBV6-1	TRBJ2-1	CASRYSSGEQFF	TGTGCCAGCCGATACTCTAGCGGGGAGCAGTTCTTC
TRBD1	-	TRBV30	TRBJ1-4	CAWGGTGNEKLFF	TGTGCCTGGGGGGGGACAGGGAATGAAAAACTGTTTTTT
TRBD1	-	TRBV6-1	TRBJ2-7	CASRHRGYEQYF	TGTGCCAGCAGACACAGGGGGTACGAGCAGTACTTC
TRBD1	-	TRBV14	TRBJ2-2	CASSQSDRGGSGELFF	TGTGCCAGCAGCCAATCGGACAGGGGAGGATCCGGGGAGCTGTTTTTT
TRBD1	-	TRBV6-1	TRBJ1-5	CASSARGQGAFYQPQHF	TGTGCCAGCAGTGCAAGGGGACAGGGGGCTTTTTATCAGCCCCAGCATTTT
TRBD2	-	TRBV2	TRBJ2-7	CASSDLAETSYEQYF	TGTGCCAGCAGTGATCTAGCGGAGACCTCCTACGAGCAGTACTTC
TRBD2	-	TRBV4-1	TRBJ2-1	CASSRTSGVGYEQFF	TGCGCCAGCAGCCGAACTAGCGGGGTTGGCTATGAGCAGTTCTTC
TRBD1	-	TRBV6-1	TRBJ2-1	CASSGRSGTGQRNEQFF	TGTGCCAGCAGTGGCAGATCCGGGACAGGGCAGCGAAATGAGCAGTTCTTC
TRBD1	-	TRBV5-4	TRBJ2-1	CASSFRDRSYNEQFF	TGTGCCAGCAGCTTCCGGGACAGGTCCTACAATGAGCAGTTCTTC
TRBD2	-	TRBV7-2	TRBJ2-7	CASSRPSGSYEQYF	TGTGCCAGCAGCAGACCTAGCGGAAGTTACGAGCAGTACTTC
TRBD2	-	TRBV7-8	TRBJ2-1	CASSLFLAEGNEQFF	TGTGCCAGCAGCTTATTTCTAGCGGAGGGAAATGAGCAGTTCTTC
-	-	TRBV28	TRBJ2-1	CASRTTGEVTYNEQFF	TGTGCCAGCAGAACCACGGGGGAGGTCACCTACAATGAGCAGTTCTTC
-	-	TRBV19	TRBJ1-1	CASTTPDMEGRTEAFF	TGTGCCAGTACCACACCCGACATGGAGGGACGAACTGAAGCTTTCTTT
-	-	TRBV11-2	TRBJ2-7	CASSVTSLDEQYF	TGTGCCAGCAGCGTTACTAGTTTAGACGAGCAGTACTTC
TRBD2	-	TRBV5-1	TRBJ2-1	CASSAGLSAGDEQFF	TGCGCCAGCAGCGCTGGTCTTTCCGCGGGAGATGAGCAGTTCTTC
-	-	TRBV7-2	TRBJ2-3	CASSMSLTDTQYF	TGTGCCAGCAGCATGAGTCTCACAGATACGCAGTATTTT
TRBD2	-	TRBV18	TRBJ2-1	CATHPVRTGGMLSEQFF	TGTGCCACTCATCCTGTGAGGACGGGAGGCATGTTAAGTGAGCAGTTCTTC
TRBD1	-	TRBV6-1	TRBJ1-1	CASSLDRGNTEAFF	TGTGCCAGCAGTCTAGACAGGGGGAACACTGAAGCTTTCTTT
-	-	TRBV7-9	TRBJ1-4	CASSVEATNEKLFF	TGTGCCAGCAGCGTTGAGGCAACTAATGAAAAACTGTTTTTT